Following are 10 T cell receptor beta chains from one sample sequenced in a study of T cell responses to AZD1222 COVID-19 vaccine. TCRdb's copy holds only in-frame clones and misses some; the assay was immunoSEQ multiplex PCR. The sample contains under 100,000 clones, about 91% of which appear only once. Sequencing was performed on peripheral blood, taken on day 0 of MenACWY control vaccination. The receptors shown here come from an adult in good health.

The chain combines TRBV5-1 with TRBJ2-3, with D perhaps TRBD1 (5 bases). Trimming left V 0 bases short and J 4 bases short, with 9 bases between. The CDR3 loop spans 14 amino acids. Germline loops: CDR1 SGHRS, CDR2 YFSETQ. CDR3 in DNA: TGCGCCAGCAGCTTGGGCAGGGTTGCAGATACGCAGTATTTT. It yields the protein CASSLGRVADTQYF. Full variable domain (outside the CDR3, taken from reference TRBV5-1 and TRBJ2-3): KAGVTQTPRYLIKTRGQQVTLSCSPISGHRSVSWYQQTPGQGLQFLFEYFSETQRNKGNFPGRFSGRQFSNSRSEMNVSTLELGDSALYLCASSLGRVADTQYFGPGTRLTVL.

The chain combines TRBV2 with TRBJ2-1, with D tentatively TRBD2 (5 bases). CDR3 length equals 14 residues. Trimming removed 1 base at V and 10 bases at J, with 14 bases between. The V gene's germline CDR1 is SNHLY and CDR2 FYNNEI. The CDR3 sequence: CASSEVFGVEEQFF. CDR3 bases: TGTGCCAGCAGTGAAGTGTTCGGGGTCGAAGAGCAGTTCTTC.

The chain uses TRBV19 and TRBJ2-1; 9 nucleotides agree with TRBD2. V was clipped by 6 bases and J by 2 bases; unmatched bases: 5. The germline CDR1 and CDR2 sequences are LNHDA and SQIVND (reference sequence). The CDR3 spans 15 residues. DNA for the CDR3: TGTGCCAGTAGGGGAGCGGGGGGCCCCTACAATGAGCAGTTCTTC. Protein: CASRGAGGPYNEQFF. The full variable domain, completed using reference TRBV19 and TRBJ2-1, is DGGITQSPKYLFRKEGQNVTLSCEQNLNHDAMYWYRQDPGQGLRLIYYSQIVNDFQKGDIAEGYSVSREKKESFPLTVTSAQKNPTAFYLCASRGAGGPYNEQFFGPGTRLTVL.

This chain uses TRBV6-5 with TRBJ2-3; D is perhaps TRBD1 or TRBD2 (6 bases each). The germline V gene has CDR1 MNHEY and CDR2 SVGAGI. The CDR3 runs 16 residues. V lost 2 bases and J lost 1, with 13 bases in between. The CDR3 DNA sequence: TGTGCCAGCAGTTACGGAGGGGGAAGGGGCACAGATACGCAGTATTTT. Protein sequence: CASSYGGGRGTDTQYF.

The genes are TRBV15 and TRBJ2-3; TRBD1 agrees at 10 bases. The CDR3 contains 18 residues. Germline values: CDR1 LNHNV, CDR2 YYDKDF (reference sequence). Unmatched junction bases numbered 10, after V lost 0 bases and J lost 4 bases. CDR3 in amino acids: CATSRERGTGVGPDTQYF. The DNA for the CDR3 is TGTGCCACCAGCAGAGAGCGGGGGACAGGGGTAGGCCCAGATACGCAGTATTTT.

The gene calls are TRBV18 and TRBJ2-3; 8 bases match TRBD2. The CDR3 totals 15 residues. CDR1 and CDR2 from the germline V gene are KGHSH and LQKENI. The J segment lost 11 bases and the V segment lost 2 bases, leaving 12 bases of the junction unmatched. CDR3 nucleotide sequence: TGTGCCAGCTCACCATCCTCAACACAGCGGGAGATGCAGTATTTT. Its translation is CASSPSSTQREMQYF.

The genes are TRBV2 and TRBJ2-1, with TRBD1 identical over 8 bases. Germline CDR1 SNHLY, CDR2 FYNNEI. After removal of 6 bases from V and 15 bases from J, the junction contained 7 bases not matched to a gene. CDR3 length: 11 amino acids. The CDR3 is CASRTDRVWFF. DNA for the CDR3: TGTGCCAGCAGGACGGACAGGGTATGGTTCTTC.

The chain employs TRBV28 and TRBJ1-2; 7 bases are a match to TRBD1. The CDR3 length is 12 residues. CDR1 and CDR2 from the germline V gene are MDHEN and SYDVKM. V trimming: 11 bases; J trimming: 4 bases; junction bases outside the gene matches: 7. The CDR3 DNA reads TGTGCCTCGACAGGGACTGGCTATGGCTACACCTTC. Protein sequence: CASTGTGYGYTF.

J is TRBJ2-3 and V is TRBV14, with 7 bases identical to TRBD2. V shed 1 base and J 0 bases; nucleotides not matched to a gene: 1. CDR1 is SGHDN and CDR2 is FVKESK in the germline V gene. This CDR3 has 15 residues. In DNA form, the CDR3 reads TGTGCCAGCAGCCAAGTGGGGGGGAGCACAGATACGCAGTATTTT. This codes for CASSQVGGSTDTQYF.

The rearrangement joins TRBV6-2 or TRBV6-3 to TRBJ2-2; D ambiguous. Germline CDR1 and CDR2: MNHEY and SVGEGT. This CDR3 is built from 15 residues. Trimming pared 5 bases from V and 1 base from J, leaving 11 bases between. CDR3 nucleotides: TGTGCCAGCAGTCATCCTCAGTTGAACACCGGGGAGCTGTTTTTT. This translates into CASSHPQLNTGELFF.